These T cell receptor beta chains were read from a single sample in a study of blood T cell repertoires in COVID-19. Sequencing was performed with immunoSEQ multiplex PCR; in TCRdb, only in-frame clones are kept and a portion is missing. The sample contains 280,000 or so clones, 70% to 90% of which appear only once. Sample: PBMCs or T cells enriched from blood (not recorded which). The receptors derive from a woman in her forties who had recovered from COVID-19. Both conserved end residues are part of each CDR3. Fields, in order: J gene, V gene, D gene, clone size, CDR3 DNA, CDR3 protein. The D gene is left open where the match is weak. For some rows the clone size is stated as once, few or many, or as a class when expanded; others skip it.

>TRBJ2-3|TRBV28|TRBD2|-
TGTGCCAGCTCCCTCGGGGGGGACCGTACGCAGTATTTT
CASSLGGDRTQYF
>TRBJ2-5|TRBV28|TRBD2|-
TGTGCCAGCAGTTTTCCGTCCAGCGGGAGGGCCGAGAAAGAGACCCAGTACTTC
CASSFPSSGRAEKETQYF
>TRBJ2-1|TRBV12-2|-|few
TGTGCAAGTCGCGACCGGGATGAGCAGTTCTTC
CASRDRDEQFF
>TRBJ2-7|TRBV4-3|TRBD1|once
TGCGCCAGCAGCCCAGGGGGCCACGAGCAGTACTTC
CASSPGGHEQYF
>TRBJ2-2|TRBV18|-|-
TGTGCCAGCTCACCAGAGTCGGGGTTTACTAGAGCGAACACCGGGGAGCTGTTTTTT
CASSPESGFTRANTGELFF
>TRBJ2-1|TRBV4-1|TRBD1|few
TGCGCCAGCAGGGGACAGGGGGCGTGGAATGAGCAGTTCTTC
CASRGQGAWNEQFF
>TRBJ1-2|TRBV4-3|TRBD1|-
TGCGCCAGCAGCCAAGACCCCCGACAGGGGAACTATGGCTACACCTTC
CASSQDPRQGNYGYTF
>TRBJ2-7|TRBV5-4|TRBD1|-
TGTGCCAGCAGCACCCCCGGGACAGGGACCTACGAGCAGTACTTC
CASSTPGTGTYEQYF
>TRBJ2-3|TRBV7-3|-|once
TGTGCCAGCAGCTTAAGGGCTGGTGGGGGGATCGGGTTGGATACGCAGTATTTT
CASSLRAGGGIGLDTQYF
>TRBJ1-1|TRBV27|-|-
TGTGCCAGCAGTTTAAACCCCCCGGACACTGAAGCTTTCTTT
CASSLNPPDTEAFF
>TRBJ1-4|TRBV6-6|TRBD1|-
TGTGCCAGCAGCTATCCGGACAGGGACGAAAAACTGTTTTTT
CASSYPDRDEKLFF
>TRBJ2-1|TRBV30|TRBD2|-
TGTGCCTGGACAGCGGGAGTCATAAATGAGCAGTTCTTC
CAWTAGVINEQFF
>TRBJ1-1|TRBV6-5|TRBD1|-
TGTGCCAGCAGCCGTCCGGGACAGGGAGACACTGAAGCTTTCTTT
CASSRPGQGDTEAFF
>TRBJ2-3|TRBV19|TRBD2|-
TGTGCCAGCTCACTAGCGGGAGGCACAGATACGCAGTATTTT
CASSLAGGTDTQYF
>TRBJ2-5|TRBV14|TRBD1|-
TGTGCCAGCAGCCCACCCGACAGGGCGCAAGAGACCCAGTACTTC
CASSPPDRAQETQYF
>TRBJ1-2|TRBV7-9|-|-
TGTGCCAGCAGCTTACAGGGGACTAACTATGGCTACACCTTC
CASSLQGTNYGYTF
>TRBJ1-2|TRBV28|-|few
TGTGCCAGCAGTCCTCCGAACAGGGTTGGCTACACCTTC
CASSPPNRVGYTF
>TRBJ2-1|TRBV11-2|TRBD2|-
TGTGCCAGCAGCTTACTTCGCCCTAGCGGGAGAAACACCTACAATGAGCAGTTCTTC
CASSLLRPSGRNTYNEQFF
>TRBJ1-1|TRBV30|TRBD1|-
TGTGCCTGGAGTGTAAATACAGGGGCTGGAGCTTTCTTT
CAWSVNTGAGAFF
>TRBJ2-5|TRBV19|TRBD2|-
TGTGCCAGTAGGGCGGGAGGGCCTTTGGAGACCCAGTACTTC
CASRAGGPLETQYF
>TRBJ1-6|TRBV5-1|-|-
TGCGCCAGCAGCGAGACTGGACAAGTCGGTAATTCACCCCTCCACTTT
CASSETGQVGNSPLHF
>TRBJ2-5|TRBV29-1|TRBD2|few
TGCAGCGTTGAAGGGGGACTAGCGGGAGGTCGTGGGAAGACCCAGTACTTC
CSVEGGLAGGRGKTQYF
>TRBJ1-1|TRBV24-1|-|-
TGTGCCACCAGTTTAGGGAGAGGAGGCGCTGAAGCTTTCTTT
CATSLGRGGAEAFF
>TRBJ1-5|TRBV11-2|-|-
TGTGCCAGCGGGGGGGCCAGCAATCAGCCCCAGCATTTT
CASGGASNQPQHF
>TRBJ2-1|TRBV20-1|-|few
TGCAGTGCTCCGTTCTACAATGAGCAGTTCTTC
CSAPFYNEQFF
>TRBJ1-5|TRBV10-2|TRBD1|-
TGCGCCAGCACCAGGGGGCAGTCGATACCCCAGCATTTT
CASTRGQSIPQHF
>TRBJ2-1|TRBV18|-|-
TGTGCCAGCTCACCCCAAATGGGGAGCTCCTACAATGAGCAGTTCTTC
CASSPQMGSSYNEQFF
>TRBJ1-2|TRBV28|-|-
TGTGCCAGCGTGGAGGGGTTTAACTATGGCTACACCTTC
CASVEGFNYGYTF
>TRBJ2-3|TRBV7-9|-|-
TGTGCCAGCAAGGGGATAGCGGGCACAGATACGCAGTATTTT
CASKGIAGTDTQYF
>TRBJ2-1|TRBV7-3|-|-
TGTGCCAGCAGGGCGACGGGCAGGGGATCCTACAATGAGCAGTTCTTC
CASRATGRGSYNEQFF
>TRBJ1-2|TRBV18|-|once
TGTGCCAGCTCGTCTCGGACAGCCAACTATGGCTACACCTTC
CASSSRTANYGYTF
>TRBJ2-3|TRBV7-3|-|-
TGTGCCAGCAGCCTCTTTCAGACAGATACGCAGTATTTT
CASSLFQTDTQYF
>TRBJ2-5|TRBV7-2|-|-
TGTGCCAGCAGCTTAGTCGACCAAGAGACCCAGTACTTC
CASSLVDQETQYF
>TRBJ1-2|TRBV28|-|-
TGTGCCAGCAGCACCCCACCTGGACAGTCTATCACCTTC
CASSTPPGQSITF
>TRBJ2-7|TRBV4-3|-|-
TGCGCCAGCAGCCTAGGCCAGGGGCCAACCTACGAGCAGTACTTC
CASSLGQGPTYEQYF
>TRBJ1-1|TRBV3-1/TRBV3-2|-|-
TGTGCCAGCAGCCAAGGGGGACAACCGAACACTGAAGCTTTCTTT
CASSQGGQPNTEAFF
>TRBJ2-5|TRBV3-1/TRBV3-2|TRBD2|-
TGTGCCAGCAGCCCGGGACTAGAGGGAGAGACCCAGTACTTC
CASSPGLEGETQYF
>TRBJ1-2|TRBV2|-|-
TGTGCCAGCAGTGATGAGGGAGGCTATGGCTACACCTTC
CASSDEGGYGYTF
>TRBJ2-1|TRBV9|-|-
TGTGCCAGCAGCCCCGGGAACAATGAGCAGTTCTTC
CASSPGNNEQFF
>TRBJ1-1|TRBV13|-|once
TGTGCCAGCAGCTTCGGCCTAGAGACCTTAGGAGCTTTCTTT
CASSFGLETLGAFF
>TRBJ1-3|TRBV4-2|-|-
TGTGCCAGCAGCCCCCGGGGAACTGGAAACACCATATATTTT
CASSPRGTGNTIYF
>TRBJ1-2|TRBV19|-|-
TGTGCCAGTAGTGAGTTTCTATACGGAGATGGCTACACCTTC
CASSEFLYGDGYTF
>TRBJ2-3|TRBV15|-|-
TGTGCCACCAGCAGGGGGGCCTACACAGATACGCAGTATTTT
CATSRGAYTDTQYF
>TRBJ2-3|TRBV7-2|-|-
TGTGCCAGCAGCTTAGCGCGGGCGGCCCTGGGGACAGATACGCAGTATTTT
CASSLARAALGTDTQYF
>TRBJ1-1|TRBV5-1|-|-
TGCGCCAGCAAGGGCAGGGCGAACACTGAAGCTTTCTTT
CASKGRANTEAFF
>TRBJ2-3|TRBV3-1/TRBV3-2|-|-
TGTGCCAGCAGCCAAGATAAGGGGCCCAGGAACACAGATACGCAGTATTTT
CASSQDKGPRNTDTQYF
>TRBJ2-2|TRBV24-1|-|-
TGTGCCACCAGTGACCCCCAGACAGGCGGGGAGCTGTTTTTT
CATSDPQTGGELFF
>TRBJ1-5|TRBV6-1|-|-
TGTGCCAGCAGTGATAGGACAGACAGATATAGCAATCAGCCCCAGCATTTT
CASSDRTDRYSNQPQHF
>TRBJ1-1|TRBV28|-|-
TGTGCCAGCAGGAAACAGGAAACTGAAGCTTTCTTT
CASRKQETEAFF
>TRBJ1-3|TRBV5-6|-|-
TGTGCCAGCACCGGGGGGACTGGAAACACCATATATTTT
CASTGGTGNTIYF
>TRBJ1-2|TRBV3-1/TRBV3-2|TRBD1|few
TGTGCCAGCAGCCAAGAAGTAGGGACAGAAGATCATAACTATGGCTACACCTTC
CASSQEVGTEDHNYGYTF
>TRBJ2-3|TRBV2|-|-
TGTGCCAGCAGTGAACGAGGGTCAGATACGCAGTATTTT
CASSERGSDTQYF
>TRBJ2-7|TRBV7-8|-|-
TGTGCCAGCAGGGTCGGACAGTCTTCTTACGAGCAGTACTTC
CASRVGQSSYEQYF
>TRBJ1-1|TRBV4-3|-|many
TGCGCCAGCAGCCAAGATGGAGGGGCCGCCACTGAAGCTTTCTTT
CASSQDGGAATEAFF
>TRBJ1-2|TRBV6-6|-|-
TGTGCCAGCAGCAGGGATCATTCGGGCTACACCTTC
CASSRDHSGYTF
>TRBJ1-2|TRBV5-1|-|-
TGCGCCAGCAGCTTGGCAGGGGCAGATGGCTACACCTTC
CASSLAGADGYTF
>TRBJ1-1|TRBV6-2/TRBV6-3|-|-
TGTGCCAGCAGTTACTGGGCAAGGAACACTGAAGCTTTCTTT
CASSYWARNTEAFF